This is a list of T cell receptor beta chains from one sample in a study of shared clonotypes between healthy human individuals. Some clones are missing from TCRdb's copy, which holds only in-frame ones; the method was immunoSEQ multiplex PCR. The sample lists millions of clones; approximately 95% were seen once. The sequencing sample was made of naive CD4+ T cells from PBMCs. The receptors were sampled from a man in his late teens or twenties in good health. Some clones in this sample may be carry-over from other donors' samples. Both conserved end residues are part of each CDR3. D genes are given only for firm matches. Expanded clones get a size class; other rows say once, few or many, or leave the size out.

CDR3aa: CASSIGQGTYEQYF; CDR3nt: TGTGCCAGCAGCATTGGACAGGGGACCTACGAGCAGTACTTC; v_gene: TRBV9; j_gene: TRBJ2-7; d_gene: TRBD1; abundance: once
CDR3aa: CASTPGSTDTQYF; CDR3nt: TGTGCCAGCACCCCCGGGAGCACAGATACGCAGTATTTT; v_gene: TRBV6-6; j_gene: TRBJ2-3; d_gene: NA; abundance: NA
CDR3aa: CASAGGQGDTEAFF; CDR3nt: TGCGCCAGCGCCGGGGGACAGGGGGACACTGAAGCTTTCTTT; v_gene: TRBV5-1; j_gene: TRBJ1-1; d_gene: TRBD1; abundance: NA
CDR3aa: CASGSQGQAGNTIYF; CDR3nt: TGTGCCAGCGGGTCACAGGGACAAGCTGGAAACACCATATATTTT; v_gene: TRBV28; j_gene: TRBJ1-3; d_gene: NA; abundance: NA
CDR3aa: CASRTGGQPQHF; CDR3nt: TGTGCCAGCAGAACTGGGGGGCAGCCCCAGCATTTT; v_gene: TRBV2; j_gene: TRBJ1-5; d_gene: NA; abundance: few
CDR3aa: CASSWKRDTEAFF; CDR3nt: TGTGCCAGCAGCTGGAAGAGGGACACTGAAGCTTTCTTT; v_gene: TRBV7-2; j_gene: TRBJ1-1; d_gene: NA; abundance: NA
CDR3aa: CASIPGLATYEQYF; CDR3nt: TGTGCCAGCATCCCGGGACTAGCGACATACGAGCAGTACTTC; v_gene: TRBV28; j_gene: TRBJ2-7; d_gene: TRBD2; abundance: NA
CDR3aa: CASSPGGNQPQHF; CDR3nt: TGCGCCAGCAGCCCGGGAGGCAATCAGCCCCAGCATTTT; v_gene: TRBV5-1; j_gene: TRBJ1-5; d_gene: NA; abundance: NA
CDR3aa: CASSPRTGGTEAFF; CDR3nt: TGTGCCAGCAGCCCCCGGACAGGGGGCACTGAAGCTTTCTTT; v_gene: TRBV7-2; j_gene: TRBJ1-1; d_gene: TRBD1; abundance: NA
CDR3aa: CASRTQLAVDYEQYF; CDR3nt: TGCGCCAGCAGGACTCAACTAGCGGTAGACTACGAGCAGTACTTC; v_gene: TRBV5-1; j_gene: TRBJ2-7; d_gene: TRBD2; abundance: NA